The following is a T cell receptor (beta chain) sequence with its context. Its antigen target is currently unknown. Base qualities are not recorded, but no much larger clone differs from it by a single base. The data belong to a study of spatial heterogeneity in lung cancer (dated 2019 in TCRdb). Looking at the study overall: The donors were around 69 patients from the lung TRACERx cohort who had early-stage, untreated non-small cell lung cancer. TCR repertoire features were related to nonsynonymous mutation counts determined by whole-exome sequencing of tumor tissue. Both alpha and beta chains were TCR-sequenced in samples taken at surgery, namely 220 tumor regions, 62 to 65 matched nontumor lung samples and 56 PBMC samples. In the raw uncorrected reads, each unique combination of TCR and UMI appeared more than ten times on average. Beta-chain transcripts were consistently detected in greater numbers than alpha-chain transcripts, which likely reflects a higher abundance of beta-chain transcripts. TCR alpha and beta repertoires were quantitatively compared across multiple tumor regions, matched nontumor lung and blood in non-small cell lung cancer. Follow-up PBMC samples were sequenced whenever available, and the median time to follow-up was 2 to 3 years after resection. Study-wide findings and limitations: Only 14 patients were included in the comparisons of baseline and follow-up blood repertoires. Confirming at a functional level the hypothesis that regional TCRs recognize regional mutations was considered to require additional single-cell paired TCR alpha and beta sequencing. Ubiquitous expanded tumor TCRs were found in blood more often at tumor resection than at routine follow-up.

Library preparation was by 5' RACE. Instrument on record: NextSeq 500. The TCR library protocol attached a unique molecular identifier to each TCR cDNA molecule to allow correction of PCR and sequencing errors. For the original study's pipeline: TCR identification, UMI-based error correction and CDR3 extraction were all carried out with Decombinator tools. Expanded TCRs were defined as those above a frequency of 2 per 1,000, corresponding to the top 1% of the tumor frequency distribution. Each repertoire was subsampled 100 times to 5,000 TCRs, after which Renyi diversity was computed with the R vegan package. CDR3 similarity networks were constructed using string-kernel similarity of amino acid triplets, with links drawn between CDR3s whose pairwise similarity was above 0.82. TCRdb trimmed the raw reads at Q25, called clones with MiXCR and kept productive beta chains. Rows are unified per CDR3 protein, each entry keeping the most common DNA and genes. The V and J calls were not made by the authors but by TCRdb's processing. The sample table holds about 94,000 distinct CDR3 sequences, of which roughly a fifth were seen once. The top ten clones comprise 21% of the sample.

The intended sense of this specimen's time point label: blood at routine non-recurrence follow-up after resection. Without any cell sorting, TCR sequencing was performed on whole RNA extracted either from tumor and nontumor lung tissue or from cryopreserved PBMC samples. A patient was chosen for TCR sequencing only when enough RNA was available from at least two tumor regions. Sequenced material: PBMCs, taken at follow-up. The TCR sequence derives from a male donor with early-stage non-small cell lung cancer.

The CDR3 amino acid sequence is: CASSKQRKNQPQHF. The nucleotide sequence reads as follows: TGTGCCAGCAGCAAACAGAGGAAGAATCAGCCCCAGCATTTT. This chain joins TRBV6-2 or TRBV6-3 to TRBJ1-5; no D segment can be confidently identified. Via the germline V gene, CDR1 is MNHEY and CDR2 SVGEGT. Including the terminal cysteine and phenylalanine, the CDR3 comprises 14 residues. Solely the CDR3 DNA is kept, with 42 bases framed from the first base. V is clipped by 6 bases and J by 4 bases, and the sequence between their germline boundaries is 13 bases long.